The 13 T cell receptor beta chains listed next were all sequenced from one sample in a study of blood T cell repertoires in COVID-19. Profiled with immunoSEQ multiplex PCR; TCRdb holds only in-frame clones, not every one. The sample includes about 100,000 clones, 85% of them seen just once. Sequencing was performed on peripheral blood. These receptors came from a human donor in a cohort sampled during active COVID-19.

The table lists this clone with a count of one. The rearrangement links TRBV11-2 to TRBJ2-1; 10 positions match TRBD1. The junction had 6 bases not matched to a gene; V was cut back by 3 bases and J by 4 bases. Germline values: CDR1 SGHAT, CDR2 FQNNGV. The length of the CDR3 is 16 residues. In nucleotides, the CDR3 is TGTGCCAGCAGCTTTGACCGGGACAGGGGTTACAATGAGCAGTTCTTC. Translated, it gives CASSFDRDRGYNEQFF.

This sequence joins TRBV5-1 and TRBJ2-2, with TRBD1 as a possible D gene (6 bases). Trimming stripped 4 bases from V and 5 bases from J, with 15 bases between. This CDR3 is built from 15 residues. Germline loops: CDR1 SGHRS, CDR2 YFSETQ. The CDR3 nucleotides are TGCGCCAGCAGCGAAACAGGGTTAGAGACCGGGGAGCTGTTTTTT. It codes for CASSETGLETGELFF. Full variable domain (outside the CDR3, taken from reference TRBV5-1 and TRBJ2-2): KAGVTQTPRYLIKTRGQQVTLSCSPISGHRSVSWYQQTPGQGLQFLFEYFSETQRNKGNFPGRFSGRQFSNSRSEMNVSTLELGDSALYLCASSETGLETGELFFGEGSRLTVL.

The chain uses TRBV10-3 and TRBJ1-1; the D gene is possibly TRBD1 (5 bases). This CDR3 spans 15 amino acids. The V end was cut by 11 bases, the J end by 11 bases, with 30 bases between. CDR1 and CDR2 (germline): ENHRY, SYGVKD. CDR3 nucleotide sequence: TGTGCCGCCGCTCCCGTTTTTCAGGGTTCTCCGGAGGCTTTCTTT. Translation: CAAAPVFQGSPEAFF.

The DNA for the CDR3 is TGTGCCAGCAGCTGGAGGCTAGCGGGAGAAGATACGCAGTATTTT. Amino acids: CASSWRLAGEDTQYF. The chain employs TRBV7-2 and TRBJ2-3; TRBD2 agrees at 10 bases. Germline trimming cut 4 bases from V and 5 bases from J; bases unmatched to any gene: 6. CDR1 is SGHTA and CDR2 is FQGNSA in the germline V gene. The CDR3 spans 15 residues.

Only a few counts were recorded for this clone. V gene TRBV7-2 combines with J gene TRBJ1-2, with a possible D match to TRBD1 (5 bases). The CDR3 loop spans 15 amino acids. V gave up 5 bases and J gave up 8 bases, with 21 bases separating them. Germline V lookup: CDR1 SGHTA, CDR2 FQGNSA. The DNA for the CDR3 is TGTGCCAGCAGCCAACGTATTGGGGCAGAATGGGGCTACACCTTC. Translated: CASSQRIGAEWGYTF.

The chain combines TRBV3-1 (or the pseudogene TRBV3-2) with TRBJ1-1, with D tentatively TRBD1 (5 bases). Germline values: CDR1 LGHDT, CDR2 YNNKEL (reference sequence). Between the trimmed V and J ends, which lost 4 bases and 1 base, there was a span of 13 bases. The CDR3 is 15 residues long. Here the CDR3 reads CASSPVSTANTEAFF. As DNA, the CDR3 is TGTGCCAGCAGCCCGGTATCGACAGCGAACACTGAAGCTTTCTTT.

The chain joins TRBV5-4 to TRBJ2-6; D perhaps matches TRBD2 (5 bases). The CDR3 extends over 16 amino acids. The V gene lost 4 bases and the J gene lost 0 bases, with 11 bases spanning the gap. Germline loops: CDR1 SGHNT, CDR2 YYREEE (reference sequence). The CDR3 region has the DNA TGTGCCAGCAGCCCGGGGTCTCCCTCTGGGGCCAACGTCCTGACTTTC. It translates to CASSPGSPSGANVLTF.

The V call is TRBV9, the J call TRBJ2-3; 9 bases line up with TRBD2. Germline V CDR1 and CDR2: SGDLS, YYNGEE. The CDR3 loop spans 17 amino acids. With V trimmed by 2 bases and J by 3 bases, 10 bases remained unmatched. Written as DNA, the CDR3 is TGTGCCAGCAGCGTGAACGCTGGGCTAGCGGGGACAGATACGCAGTATTTT. Translated, it gives CASSVNAGLAGTDTQYF.

This chain joins TRBV6-1 and TRBJ1-1; D not resolved. This CDR3 is built from 21 residues. The V end was cut by 0 bases, the J end by 1 base, with 27 bases between. Germline V lookup: CDR1 MNHNS, CDR2 SASEGT. The CDR3: CASSEAPPLELPPGWNTEAFF. CDR3 coding DNA: TGTGCCAGCAGTGAAGCCCCCCCTCTCGAGTTGCCCCCAGGATGGAACACTGAAGCTTTCTTT.

The chain couples TRBV5-1 to TRBJ2-1; TRBD1 might be the D (6 bases). Germline CDR1 is SGHRS and CDR2 is YFSETQ. The CDR3 has 15 amino acids. Trimming took 2 bases from V and 7 from J, leaving 16 bases between them. The CDR3 loop is CASSFSGQRSNEQFF. The CDR3 bases are TGCGCCAGCAGCTTTTCTGGACAGCGCTCAAATGAGCAGTTCTTC.

This clone is a singleton in its sample. The chain couples TRBV29-1 to TRBJ2-5; D is possibly TRBD2 (7 bases). The germline CDR1 and CDR2 sequences are SQVTM and ANQGSEA. This CDR3 region has 11 residues. Trimming took off 6 bases at V and 3 bases at J, with 8 bases between the two ends. The DNA of the CDR3 is TGCAGCGTAGGGGGGGAAGAGACCCAGTACTTC. Its protein is CSVGGEETQYF.

J is TRBJ2-3 and V is TRBV7-9; TRBD2 aligns across 8 bases. V was pared by 8 bases and J by 2 bases, with 9 bases of the junction left unmatched. The CDR3 spans 15 residues. Germline V CDR1 and CDR2: SEHNR, FQNEAQ (reference sequence). CDR3 region: CASPYSGADTDTQYF. The DNA of the CDR3 is TGTGCCAGCCCCTATAGCGGGGCCGACACAGATACGCAGTATTTT.

The CDR3 loop is CASSLGPGNTIYF. DNA for the CDR3: TGCGCCAGCAGCTTGGGGCCTGGAAACACCATATATTTT. The rearrangement links TRBV5-1 to TRBJ1-3; D is unclear. The germline CDR1 and CDR2 sequences are SGHRS and YFSETQ. The CDR3 spans 13 residues. V was cut by 0 bases and J by 2 bases, with 3 bases left in between.